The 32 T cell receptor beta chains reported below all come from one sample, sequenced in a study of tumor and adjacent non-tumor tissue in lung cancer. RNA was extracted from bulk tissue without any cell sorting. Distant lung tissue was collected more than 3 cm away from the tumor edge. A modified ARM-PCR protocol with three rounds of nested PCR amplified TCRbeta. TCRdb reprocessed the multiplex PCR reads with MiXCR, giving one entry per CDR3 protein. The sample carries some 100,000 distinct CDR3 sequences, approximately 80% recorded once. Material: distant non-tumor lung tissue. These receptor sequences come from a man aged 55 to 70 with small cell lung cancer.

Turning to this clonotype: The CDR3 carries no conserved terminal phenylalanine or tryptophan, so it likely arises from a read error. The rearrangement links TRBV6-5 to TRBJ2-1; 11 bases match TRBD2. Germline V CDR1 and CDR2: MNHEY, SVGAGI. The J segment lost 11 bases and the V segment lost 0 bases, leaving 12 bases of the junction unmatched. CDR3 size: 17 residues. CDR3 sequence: CASSYSIWGLADNQQFY. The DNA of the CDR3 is TGTGCCAGCAGTTACTCGATCTGGGGACTAGCGGACAACCAGCAGTTCTAC.

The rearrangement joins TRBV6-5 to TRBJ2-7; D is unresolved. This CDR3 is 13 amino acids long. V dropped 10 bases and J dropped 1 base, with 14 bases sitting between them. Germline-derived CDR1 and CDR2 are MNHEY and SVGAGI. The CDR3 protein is CATTRPASYEQYF. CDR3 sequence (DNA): TGTGCCACGACCAGACCGGCGTCCTACGAGCAGTACTTC.

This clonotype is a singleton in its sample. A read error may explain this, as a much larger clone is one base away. CDR3 in DNA: TGTACCAGCAGGCGGACAGGGGATGACGAGCAGTACTTC. Translation gives CTSRRTGDDEQYF. The gene calls are TRBV11-1 and TRBJ2-7; 9 bases are a match to TRBD1. The CDR3 loop spans 13 amino acids. Looked up from germline, CDR1 is SGHAT and CDR2 is FQDESV (reference sequence).

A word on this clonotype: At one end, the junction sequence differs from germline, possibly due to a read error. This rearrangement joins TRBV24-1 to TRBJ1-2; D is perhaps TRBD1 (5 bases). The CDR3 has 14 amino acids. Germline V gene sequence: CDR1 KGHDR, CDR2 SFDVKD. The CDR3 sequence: CATTDTRALYGYTF. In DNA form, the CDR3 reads TGTGCCACCACTGATACCAGGGCGCTCTATGGCTACACCTTC.

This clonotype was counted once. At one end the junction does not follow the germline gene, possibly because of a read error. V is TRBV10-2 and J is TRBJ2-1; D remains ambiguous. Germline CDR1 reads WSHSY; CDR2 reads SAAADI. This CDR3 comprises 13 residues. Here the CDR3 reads CASCETGQCEQFF. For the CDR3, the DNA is TGCGCCAGCTGCGAGACCGGCCAGTGTGAGCAGTTTTTC.

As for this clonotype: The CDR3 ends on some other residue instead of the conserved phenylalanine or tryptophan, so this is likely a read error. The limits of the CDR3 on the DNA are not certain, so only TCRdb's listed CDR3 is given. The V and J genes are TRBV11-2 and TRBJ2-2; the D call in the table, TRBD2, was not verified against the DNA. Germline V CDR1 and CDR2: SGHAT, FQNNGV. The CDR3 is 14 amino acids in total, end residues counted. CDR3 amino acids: CTSSLARETGELLS.

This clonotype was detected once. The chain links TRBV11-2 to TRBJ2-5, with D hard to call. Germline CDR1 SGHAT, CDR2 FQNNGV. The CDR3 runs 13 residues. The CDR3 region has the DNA TGTACAAGCAGCTTAGGGATAAGAGAGACCCAGTACTTC. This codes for CTSSLGIRETQYF.

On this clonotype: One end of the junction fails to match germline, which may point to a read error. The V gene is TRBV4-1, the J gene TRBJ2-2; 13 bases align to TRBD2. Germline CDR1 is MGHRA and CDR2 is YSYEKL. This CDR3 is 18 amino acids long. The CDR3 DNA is TGCGCCAGCAGCCAAGATCGACTAGCGGGAGGAATCACCTGGGAACTGTTTTTT. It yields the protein CASSQDRLAGGITWELFF.

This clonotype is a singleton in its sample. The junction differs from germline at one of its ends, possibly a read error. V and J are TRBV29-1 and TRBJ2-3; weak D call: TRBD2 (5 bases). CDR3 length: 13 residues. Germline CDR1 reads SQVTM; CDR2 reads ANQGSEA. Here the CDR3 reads CSFEGSDTDTQYF. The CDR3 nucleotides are TGCAGCTTTGAAGGTAGCGACACAGATACGCAGTATTTT.

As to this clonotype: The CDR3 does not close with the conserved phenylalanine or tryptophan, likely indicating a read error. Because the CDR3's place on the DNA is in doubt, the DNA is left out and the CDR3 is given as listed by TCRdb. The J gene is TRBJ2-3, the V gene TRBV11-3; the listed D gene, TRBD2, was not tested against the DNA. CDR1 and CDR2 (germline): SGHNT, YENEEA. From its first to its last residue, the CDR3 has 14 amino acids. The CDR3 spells CASSHREEWDTQYL.

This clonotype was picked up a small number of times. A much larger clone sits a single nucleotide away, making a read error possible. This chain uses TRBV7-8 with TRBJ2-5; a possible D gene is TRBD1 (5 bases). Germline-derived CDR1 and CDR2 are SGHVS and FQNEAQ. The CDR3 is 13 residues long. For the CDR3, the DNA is TGTGTCAGCAGCTTAGACAGACAAGAGACCCAGTACTTC. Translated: CVSSLDRQETQYF.

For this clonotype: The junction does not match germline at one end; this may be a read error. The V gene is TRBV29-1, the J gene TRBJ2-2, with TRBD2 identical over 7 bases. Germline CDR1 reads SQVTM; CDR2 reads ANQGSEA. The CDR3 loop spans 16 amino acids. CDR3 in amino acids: CSVEKWTGRNTGELLF. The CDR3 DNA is TGCAGCGTTGAAAAATGGACCGGGAGGAACACCGGGGAGCTGCTTTTT.

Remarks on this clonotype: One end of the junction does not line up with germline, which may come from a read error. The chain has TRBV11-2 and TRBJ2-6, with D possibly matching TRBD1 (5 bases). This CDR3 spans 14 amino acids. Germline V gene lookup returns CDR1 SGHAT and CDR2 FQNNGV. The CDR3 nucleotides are TGTGCCAACAGCAAGGGATCTGGGGCCAACGTCCTGAGTTTC. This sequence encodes CANSKGSGANVLSF.

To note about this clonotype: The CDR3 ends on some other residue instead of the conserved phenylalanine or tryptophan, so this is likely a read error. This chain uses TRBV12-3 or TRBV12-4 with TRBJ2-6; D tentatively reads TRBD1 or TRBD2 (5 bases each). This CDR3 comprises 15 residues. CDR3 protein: CASSFGASGANVLTL. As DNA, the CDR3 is TGTGCTAGCAGTTTCGGGGCCTCTGGGGCCAATGTCCTGACTTTA.

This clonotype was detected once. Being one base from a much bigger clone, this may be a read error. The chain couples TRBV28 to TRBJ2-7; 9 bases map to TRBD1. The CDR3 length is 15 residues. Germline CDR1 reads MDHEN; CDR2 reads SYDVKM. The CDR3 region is CASSWGQGEAYERYF. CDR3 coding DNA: TGTGCCAGCAGTTGGGGACAGGGTGAGGCCTACGAGCGGTACTTC. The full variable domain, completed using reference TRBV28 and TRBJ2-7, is DVKVTQSSRYLVKRTGEKVFLECVQDMDHENMFWYRQDPGLGLRLIYFSYDVKMKEKGDIPEGYSVSREKKERFSLILESASTNQTSMYLCASSWGQGEAYERYFGPGTRLTVT.

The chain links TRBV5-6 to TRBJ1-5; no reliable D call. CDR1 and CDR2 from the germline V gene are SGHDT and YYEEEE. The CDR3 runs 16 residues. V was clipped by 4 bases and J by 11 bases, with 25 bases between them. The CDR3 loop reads CASSQFASDGGQSQHF. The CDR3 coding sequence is TGTGCCAGCAGCCAGTTCGCGTCGGACGGCGGCCAGTCCCAGCATTTT.

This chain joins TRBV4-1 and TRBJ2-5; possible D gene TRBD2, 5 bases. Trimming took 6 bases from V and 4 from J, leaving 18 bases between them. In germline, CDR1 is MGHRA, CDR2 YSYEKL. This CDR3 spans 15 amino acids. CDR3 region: CASRPLLTGIETQYF. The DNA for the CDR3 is TGCGCCAGCAGACCCTTACTAACGGGAATAGAGACCCAGTACTTC.

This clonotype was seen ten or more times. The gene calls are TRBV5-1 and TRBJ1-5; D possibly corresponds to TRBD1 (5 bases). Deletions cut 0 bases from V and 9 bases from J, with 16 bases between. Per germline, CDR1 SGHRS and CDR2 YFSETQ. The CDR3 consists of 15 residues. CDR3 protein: CASSLAPDMGMPQHF. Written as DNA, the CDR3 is TGCGCCAGCAGCTTGGCCCCGGACATGGGTATGCCCCAGCATTTT.

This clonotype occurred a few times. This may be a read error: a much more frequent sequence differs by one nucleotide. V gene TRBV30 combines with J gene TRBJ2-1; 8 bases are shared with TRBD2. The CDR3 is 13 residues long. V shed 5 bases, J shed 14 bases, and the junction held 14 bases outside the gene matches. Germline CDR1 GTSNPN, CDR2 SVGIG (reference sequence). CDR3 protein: CAWCTGGEARKFF. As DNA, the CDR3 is TGTGCCTGGTGTACCGGGGGGGAGGCTAGGAAGTTCTTC.

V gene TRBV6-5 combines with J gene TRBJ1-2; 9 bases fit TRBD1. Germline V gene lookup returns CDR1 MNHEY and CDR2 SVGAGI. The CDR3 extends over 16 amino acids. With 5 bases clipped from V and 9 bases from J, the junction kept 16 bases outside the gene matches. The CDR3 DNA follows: TGTGCCAGCAGTCCCTACAGGGGGCAGGCCGAGGAGTGCTACACCTTC. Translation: CASSPYRGQAEECYTF.

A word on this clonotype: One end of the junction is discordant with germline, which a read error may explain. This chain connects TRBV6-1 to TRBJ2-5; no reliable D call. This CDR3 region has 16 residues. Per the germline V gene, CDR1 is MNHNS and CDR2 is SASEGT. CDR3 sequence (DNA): TGTGCCAGCAGTGATGCACACACCGCGTTTCAAGAGACCCAATACTTC. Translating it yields CASSDAHTAFQETQYF.

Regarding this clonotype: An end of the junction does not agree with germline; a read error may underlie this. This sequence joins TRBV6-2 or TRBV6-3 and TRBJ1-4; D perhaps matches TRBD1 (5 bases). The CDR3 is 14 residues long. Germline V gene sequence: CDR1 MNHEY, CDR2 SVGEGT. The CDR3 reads CASRLDSVYEKQFF. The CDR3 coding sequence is TGTGCCAGCAGACTTGACAGCGTTTATGAAAAACAGTTTTTT.

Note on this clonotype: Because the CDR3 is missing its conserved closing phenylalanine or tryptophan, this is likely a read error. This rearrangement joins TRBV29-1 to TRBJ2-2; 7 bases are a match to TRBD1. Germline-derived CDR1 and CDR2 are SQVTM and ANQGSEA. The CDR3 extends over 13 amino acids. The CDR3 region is CNTRQGNTGELFL. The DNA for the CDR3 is TGCAACACCCGACAGGGGAACACCGGGGAGCTGTTTCTT.

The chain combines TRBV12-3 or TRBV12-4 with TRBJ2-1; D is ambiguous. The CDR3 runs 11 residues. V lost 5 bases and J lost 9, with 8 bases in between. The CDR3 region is CASSVCIEQFF. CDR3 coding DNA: TGTGCCAGCAGTGTCTGCATTGAGCAGTTCTTC.

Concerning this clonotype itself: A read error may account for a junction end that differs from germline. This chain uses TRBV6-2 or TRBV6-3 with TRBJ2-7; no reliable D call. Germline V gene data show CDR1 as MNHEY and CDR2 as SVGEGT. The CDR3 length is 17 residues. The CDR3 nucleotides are TGTGCCAGCGGTTACCATGATAGGGCGTCGGGTTCCTACGAGCAGTACTTC. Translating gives CASGYHDRASGSYEQYF.

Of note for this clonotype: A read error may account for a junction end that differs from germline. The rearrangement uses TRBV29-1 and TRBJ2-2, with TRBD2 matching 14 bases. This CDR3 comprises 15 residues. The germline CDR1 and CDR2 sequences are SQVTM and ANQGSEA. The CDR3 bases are TGCAGCCTTACCGGGACTAGCGGGAGTGCCGGGGAGCTATTTTTT. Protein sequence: CSLTGTSGSAGELFF.

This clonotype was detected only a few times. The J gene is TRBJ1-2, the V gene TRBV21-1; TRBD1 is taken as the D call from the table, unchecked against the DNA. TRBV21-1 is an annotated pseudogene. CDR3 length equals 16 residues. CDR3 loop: CASTSPRQGADYGYTF. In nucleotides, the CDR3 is TGTGCCAGCACGTCCCCCCGACAGGGGGCTGACTATGGCTACACCTTC.

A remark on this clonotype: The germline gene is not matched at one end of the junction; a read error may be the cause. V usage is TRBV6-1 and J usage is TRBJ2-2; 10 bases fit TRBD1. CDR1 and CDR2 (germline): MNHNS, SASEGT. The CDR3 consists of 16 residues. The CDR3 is CVSSVGTGVACGELFF. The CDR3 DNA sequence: TGTGTCAGCAGTGTTGGGACAGGGGTAGCATGCGGGGAGCTGTTTTTT.

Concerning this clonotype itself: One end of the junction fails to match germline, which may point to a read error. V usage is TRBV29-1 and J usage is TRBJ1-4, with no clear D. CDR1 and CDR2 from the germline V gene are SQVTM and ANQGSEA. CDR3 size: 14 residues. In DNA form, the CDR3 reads TGCAGCGTTGGATCGGACGGAACTAATGAAAAACTGAATTTT. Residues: CSVGSDGTNEKLNF.

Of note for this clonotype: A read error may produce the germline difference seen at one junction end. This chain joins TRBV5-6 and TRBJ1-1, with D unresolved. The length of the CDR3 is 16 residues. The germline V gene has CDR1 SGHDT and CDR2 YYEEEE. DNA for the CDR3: TGTGCCAGCAGCTTGGTCTCCGGAACAGCGAACACTGAAGCTATCTTT. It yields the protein CASSLVSGTANTEAIF.

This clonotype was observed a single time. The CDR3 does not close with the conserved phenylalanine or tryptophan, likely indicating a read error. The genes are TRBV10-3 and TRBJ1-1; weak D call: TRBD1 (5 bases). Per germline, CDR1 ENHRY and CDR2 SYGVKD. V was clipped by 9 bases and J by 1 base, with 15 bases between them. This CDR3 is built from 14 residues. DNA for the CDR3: TGTGCCATTGGTACACAAGACAGGAACACTGAAGCTTTCTTG. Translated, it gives CAIGTQDRNTEAFL.

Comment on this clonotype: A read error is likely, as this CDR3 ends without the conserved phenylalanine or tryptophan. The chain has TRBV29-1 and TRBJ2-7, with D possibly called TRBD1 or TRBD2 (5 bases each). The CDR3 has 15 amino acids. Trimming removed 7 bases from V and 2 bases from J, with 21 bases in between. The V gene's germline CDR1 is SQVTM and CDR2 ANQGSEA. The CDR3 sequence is CSATPGTGPTYEQYL. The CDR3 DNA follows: TGCAGCGCTACTCCCGGGACGGGGCCTACCTACGAGCAGTACCTT.